Below are 13 T cell receptor beta chains sequenced from a single sample in a study of cytotoxic CD8 clonotypes in ibrutinib-treated CLL (dated by TCRdb to the early 2020s). Interpreted using the paper, the time point label stands for: roughly 12 months on ibrutinib. Libraries were constructed by the immunoSEQ multiplex PCR assay. TCRdb re-hosts the immuneACCESS table, in-frame sequences only. Its copies lack some clones; in the studies checked, an unresolved V gene accounts for under half of them, and the cause for the rest is not known. For this sample the table gives some 17,000 clones, of which 55% to 80% were detected only once. The ten most abundant clones make up roughly 25% of the sample. This specimen consisted of PBMCs, obtained after 12 months of ibrutinib treatment. These TCRs come from a human donor with chronic lymphocytic leukemia.

The chain combines TRBV5-1 with TRBJ2-5; 8 nucleotides align to TRBD2. Germline CDR1 SGHRS, CDR2 YFSETQ. Trimming took 2 bases from V and 2 from J; bases not matched to a gene: 5. The CDR3 is 15 amino acids. Here the CDR3 DNA reads TGCGCCAGCAGCTTTGGCGGGGGGCTTCAAGAGACCCAGTACTTC. Amino acids: CASSFGGGLQETQYF.

The chain links TRBV6-5 to TRBJ2-1; possibly TRBD2 for D (5 bases). CDR1 is MNHEY and CDR2 is SVGAGI in the germline V gene. Between the trimmed V and J ends, which lost 0 bases and 3 bases, there was a span of 6 bases. CDR3 length: 14 residues. CDR3: CASSYSRVYNEQFF. The CDR3 coding sequence is TGTGCCAGCAGTTACTCGAGGGTCTACAATGAGCAGTTCTTC.

This clone was counted a few times. This chain links TRBV7-8 with TRBJ2-7; 10 bases fit TRBD2. V shed 1 base and J 3 bases; nucleotides not matched to a gene: 3. Germline lookup yields CDR1 SGHVS and CDR2 FQNEAQ. This CDR3 has 15 residues. This CDR3 reads CASSLELAGNYEQYF. The CDR3 DNA is TGTGCCAGCAGCTTAGAACTAGCGGGAAACTACGAGCAGTACTTC.

V gene TRBV19 combines with J gene TRBJ1-2, with D uncertain. The CDR3 contains 15 residues. The V end was cut by 3 bases, the J end by 8 bases, with 19 bases between. Per germline, CDR1 LNHDA and CDR2 SQIVND (reference sequence). The CDR3 nucleotides read TGTGCCAGTAGTATTAATGCCGGGAGGCGAGAGGGCTACACCTTC. Translated: CASSINAGRREGYTF.

This sequence joins TRBV7-3 and TRBJ2-1, with 8 bases identical to TRBD2. Trimming took 5 bases from V and 4 from J; bases not matched to a gene: 7. The CDR3 runs 15 residues. CDR1 is SGHTA, CDR2 FQGTGA, per germline. CDR3 protein: CASSNGLAGYNEQFF. CDR3 nucleotides: TGTGCCAGCAGCAACGGACTAGCAGGTTACAATGAGCAGTTCTTC.

The chain carries TRBV10-1 and TRBJ2-1; D is undetermined. The V gene's germline CDR1 is WNHNN and CDR2 SYGVQD (reference sequence). CDR3 size: 13 residues. V lost 6 bases and J lost 8, with 14 bases in between. The CDR3 protein is CASSPDPKHEQFF. The CDR3, as DNA: TGCGCCAGCAGCCCTGACCCGAAACATGAGCAGTTCTTC.

This clone has a handful of counts. This chain uses TRBV30 with TRBJ1-5; TRBD1 might be the D (5 bases). Trimming left V 1 base short and J 3 bases short, with 10 bases between. CDR3 length: 14 amino acids. Germline V lookup: CDR1 GTSNPN, CDR2 SVGIG (reference sequence). The CDR3 sequence is CAWSGQLVNQPQHF. CDR3 bases: TGTGCCTGGAGTGGACAGTTAGTCAATCAGCCCCAGCATTTT.

The V call is TRBV10-3, the J call TRBJ1-4; D is possibly TRBD1 (5 bases). The CDR3 has 14 amino acids. The V gene's germline CDR1 is ENHRY and CDR2 SYGVKD. Deletions cut 4 bases from V and 6 bases from J, with 12 bases between. The CDR3 DNA is TGTGCCATCAGTGGTGGACGAGGGGATGAAAAACTGTTTTTT. This sequence encodes CAISGGRGDEKLFF.

This chain connects TRBV2 to TRBJ1-2; 11 bases line up with TRBD1. Trimming removed 8 bases from V and 6 bases from J; junction bases left unmatched: 5. The V gene's germline CDR1 is SNHLY and CDR2 FYNNEI. The CDR3 has 13 amino acids. In DNA form, the CDR3 reads TGTGCCAGCCTTGGACAGGGGGCGAATGGCTACACCTTC. Translating gives CASLGQGANGYTF.

The genes are TRBV19 and TRBJ2-1, with 11 bases fitting TRBD2. The CDR3 contains 16 residues. Germline V gene sequence: CDR1 LNHDA, CDR2 SQIVND (reference sequence). J lost 7 bases, V lost 3 bases, and 8 bases had no gene match. CDR3 nucleotide sequence: TGTGCCAGTAGTATCGATACGACTAGCGGGAAGAATGAGCAGTTCTTC. It specifies CASSIDTTSGKNEQFF.

This clone was detected only once. The V call is TRBV5-6, the J call TRBJ1-4; 12 bases align to TRBD1. The CDR3 spans 15 residues. In germline, CDR1 is SGHDT, CDR2 YYEEEE. V gave up 5 bases and J gave up 4 bases; unmatched junction bases: 3. For the CDR3, the DNA is TGTGCCAGCAGGTGGGACAGGGGGCTTAATGAAAAACTGTTTTTT. Its protein is CASRWDRGLNEKLFF.

The chain employs TRBV7-8 and TRBJ1-4; D gene uncertain. CDR1 and CDR2 from the germline V gene are SGHVS and FQNEAQ. Trimming removed 5 bases at V and 0 bases at J, with 10 bases between. This CDR3 is 15 amino acids long. CDR3 sequence (DNA): TGTGCCAGCAGCCGCGGACGGACAACTAATGAAAAACTGTTTTTT. Translating gives CASSRGRTTNEKLFF.

The J gene is TRBJ2-5, the V gene TRBV11-3; D may be TRBD1 or TRBD2 (5 bases each). The CDR3 has 14 residues. Trimming removed 4 bases from V and 5 bases from J, with 14 bases in between. The germline V gene has CDR1 SGHNT and CDR2 YENEEA. This CDR3 is CASSSFGTDETQYF. The CDR3 nucleotides read TGTGCCAGCAGCTCATTCGGGACCGATGAGACCCAGTACTTC.